This record looks at one TCR beta chain sequence and its context. What it binds is unknown. The entry originates in a study of identical twins. Notes on the study in general: Conclusions rested on cross-sectional statistics rather than following the same donors. Memory repertoires lacked the insertion deficit that abundant cord blood beta clonotypes showed.

After template switching added a universal primer site, the resulting cDNA carried unique molecular identifiers. Via MiXCR, TCRdb re-called the 5' RACE reads, giving one row per CDR3 protein. Of roughly 710,000 distinct CDR3 sequences listed, 6.1% are singletons. In germline, CDR1 is LGHDT, CDR2 YNNKEL (reference sequence). Trimming at V came to 0 bases and at J to 8 bases, leaving 10 bases not matched to a gene. This CDR3 is built from 17 residues. The chain carries TRBV3-1 and TRBJ2-1, with 10 bases aligning to TRBD2. Sequenced sample: naive T cells sorted from blood. The source is a man aged 18 to 35 in good health. The CDR3, as DNA: TGTGCCAGCAGCCAAGACGGGCTCGTGACTAGCGGGTATGAGCAGTTCTTC. This sequence encodes CASSQDGLVTSGYEQFF.